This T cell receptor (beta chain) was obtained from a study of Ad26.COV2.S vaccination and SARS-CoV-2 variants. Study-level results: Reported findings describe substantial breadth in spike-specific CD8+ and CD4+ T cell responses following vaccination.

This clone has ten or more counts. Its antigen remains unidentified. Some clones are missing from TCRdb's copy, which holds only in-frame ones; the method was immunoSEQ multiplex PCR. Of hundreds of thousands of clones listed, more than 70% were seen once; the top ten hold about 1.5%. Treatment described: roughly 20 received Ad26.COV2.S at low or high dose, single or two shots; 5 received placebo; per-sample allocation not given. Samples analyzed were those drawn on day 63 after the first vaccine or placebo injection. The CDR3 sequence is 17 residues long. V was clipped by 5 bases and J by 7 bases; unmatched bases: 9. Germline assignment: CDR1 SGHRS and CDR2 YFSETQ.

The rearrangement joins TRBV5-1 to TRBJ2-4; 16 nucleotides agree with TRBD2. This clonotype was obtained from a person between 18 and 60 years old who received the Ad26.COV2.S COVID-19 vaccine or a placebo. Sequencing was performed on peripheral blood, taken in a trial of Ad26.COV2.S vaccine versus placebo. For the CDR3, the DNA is TGCGCCAGCAGTTCGGGGACTAGCGGGAGGGCCATGAACATTCAGTACTTC. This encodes CASSSGTSGRAMNIQYF. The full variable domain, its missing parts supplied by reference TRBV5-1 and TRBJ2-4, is KAGVTQTPRYLIKTRGQQVTLSCSPISGHRSVSWYQQTPGQGLQFLFEYFSETQRNKGNFPGRFSGRQFSNSRSEMNVSTLELGDSALYLCASSSGTSGRAMNIQYFGAGTRLSVL.